The 16 T cell receptor beta chains below were found in one sample sequenced in a study of T cells in localized non-small cell lung cancer. Produced via immunoSEQ multiplex PCR; TCRdb's table is partial and in-frame only. Among 2,200 or so clones listed, 20% to 30% were seen once. Sequences were derived from lung tumor tissue, sampled before any cancer treatment. The source of these receptors is a man aged 35 to 70 with stage III lung adenocarcinoma.

This clone turned up a few times. The chain uses TRBV9 and TRBJ2-2, with a tentative D call TRBD2 (5 bases). CDR3 length: 16 amino acids. Trimming took 3 bases from V and 2 from J, leaving 14 bases between them. Germline V lookup: CDR1 SGDLS, CDR2 YYNGEE. CDR3 sequence reads: CASSAYGERNTGELFF. The CDR3 DNA is TGTGCCAGCAGCGCGTACGGGGAACGAAACACCGGGGAGCTGTTTTTT.

In its sample, this clone is medium-sized (0.01 to 0.1%). This rearrangement joins TRBV6-8 to TRBJ2-6; no firm D call. The CDR3 extends over 16 amino acids. Germline CDR1 is MNHGY and CDR2 is SAAAGT. Trimming pared 7 bases from V and 0 bases from J, leaving 13 bases between. Here the CDR3 reads CASTPPRSSGANVLTF. The CDR3 nucleotides read TGTGCCAGCACCCCCCCCCGGAGCTCTGGGGCCAACGTCCTGACTTTC.

V and J are TRBV19 and TRBJ1-2; the D is unclear. The CDR3 sequence is 14 residues long. Germline V CDR1 and CDR2: LNHDA, SQIVND (reference sequence). V was pared by 3 bases and J by 4 bases, with 12 bases between. The DNA of the CDR3 is TGTGCCAGTAGTATGAAAGCCGGCATCTATGGCTACACCTTC. It translates to CASSMKAGIYGYTF.

This clone ranks as medium-sized. The J gene is TRBJ1-1, the V gene TRBV14; D perhaps matches TRBD1 (6 bases). This CDR3 spans 15 amino acids. Germline-derived CDR1 and CDR2 are SGHDN and FVKESK. V was pared by 4 bases and J by 4 bases, with 16 bases between. CDR3 loop: CASSRGHVRATEAFF. In DNA, the CDR3 is TGTGCCAGCAGCCGGGGACACGTTCGGGCCACTGAAGCTTTCTTT. The full variable domain, its missing parts supplied by reference TRBV14 and TRBJ1-1, is EAGVTQFPSHSVIEKGQTVTLRCDPISGHDNLYWYRRVMGKEIKFLLHFVKESKQDESGMPNNRFLAERTGGTYSTLKVQPAELEDSGVYFCASSRGHVRATEAFFGQGTRLTVV.

This chain connects TRBV19 to TRBJ1-4; the match to TRBD1 covers 7 bases. Germline values: CDR1 LNHDA, CDR2 SQIVND (reference sequence). This CDR3 is built from 15 residues. With V trimmed by 9 bases and J by 5 bases, 12 bases remained unmatched. In nucleotides, the CDR3 is TGTGCCAGCACACCCCCCGGGACAGCAAATGAAAAACTGTTTTTT. It codes for CASTPPGTANEKLFF. The full variable domain, with the rest looked up from reference TRBV19 and TRBJ1-4, is DGGITQSPKYLFRKEGQNVTLSCEQNLNHDAMYWYRQDPGQGLRLIYYSQIVNDFQKGDIAEGYSVSREKKESFPLTVTSAQKNPTAFYLCASTPPGTANEKLFFGSGTQLSVL.

V and J are TRBV19 and TRBJ1-2; 8 bases map to TRBD1. The CDR3 is made up of 14 amino acids. J gave up 7 bases and V 5 bases, and 9 bases lay outside the gene matches. CDR1 and CDR2 (germline): LNHDA, SQIVND (reference sequence). As DNA, the CDR3 is TGTGCCAGTAGTCCCTCCAAGGACAGGGCTGGCTACACCTTC. Translating it yields CASSPSKDRAGYTF.

This sequence joins TRBV5-1 and TRBJ2-7; 8 nucleotides match TRBD1. V was clipped by 4 bases and J by 4 bases; unmatched bases: 7. In germline, CDR1 is SGHRS, CDR2 YFSETQ. This CDR3 spans 14 amino acids. This CDR3 reads CASSTPGQVYEQYF. CDR3 DNA sequence: TGCGCCAGCAGCACCCCGGGACAGGTGTACGAGCAGTACTTC. Full variable domain (outside the CDR3, taken from reference TRBV5-1 and TRBJ2-7): KAGVTQTPRYLIKTRGQQVTLSCSPISGHRSVSWYQQTPGQGLQFLFEYFSETQRNKGNFPGRFSGRQFSNSRSEMNVSTLELGDSALYLCASSTPGQVYEQYFGPGTRLTVT.

The genes are TRBV11-3 and TRBJ2-7; 8 nucleotides agree with TRBD1. V lost 4 bases to trimming and J lost 9 bases; unmatched junction nucleotides: 17. This CDR3 has 16 residues. CDR1 SGHNT and CDR2 YENEEA come from the germline V gene. For the CDR3, the DNA is TGTGCCAGCAGCTACCAAGACAGGGGCGCAGGGGAACGGCAGTACTTC. Protein product: CASSYQDRGAGERQYF.

On this clone: The germline gene is not matched at one end of the junction; a read error may be the cause. The J gene is TRBJ1-1, the V gene TRBV6-8, with 8 bases lining up with TRBD1. In germline, CDR1 is MNHGY, CDR2 SAAAGT. This CDR3 spans 14 amino acids. Written as DNA, the CDR3 is TGTGCCATCAGTGGACAGGGAACTAACACTGAAGCTTTCTTT. Protein: CAISGQGTNTEAFF.

The V and J genes are TRBV19 and TRBJ1-1, with D uncertain. The V end was cut by 8 bases, the J end by 3 bases, with 13 bases between. CDR3 length equals 13 residues. CDR1 is LNHDA, CDR2 SQIVND, per germline (reference sequence). CDR3 DNA: TGTGCCAGTGGTCGGGGAAGAGACACTGAAGCTTTCTTT. Translation: CASGRGRDTEAFF.

This clone is categorized as medium-sized. The chain carries TRBV11-3 and TRBJ2-2; 9 nucleotides agree with TRBD1. CDR1 is SGHNT, CDR2 YENEEA, per germline. Unmatched junction bases numbered 13, after V lost 5 bases and J lost 9 bases. The CDR3 runs to 16 residues. The CDR3 loop reads CASSLGTGREIRELFF. CDR3 nucleotides: TGTGCCAGCAGCCTAGGGACAGGGAGGGAAATACGGGAGCTGTTTTTT.

This clone has only a few counts. This chain joins TRBV6-8 and TRBJ2-7; the D is unclear. The V end was cut by 5 bases, the J end by 5 bases, with 16 bases between. This CDR3 has 14 residues. The germline gives CDR1 MNHGY, CDR2 SAAAGT. The CDR3 sequence: CASSPPPGFNEQYF. The CDR3 DNA is TGTGCCAGCAGTCCTCCCCCCGGGTTTAACGAGCAGTACTTC.

This clone has a handful of counts. The chain couples TRBV28 to TRBJ1-1, with D perhaps TRBD1 (5 bases). Germline CDR1 and CDR2: MDHEN and SYDVKM. The CDR3 extends over 12 amino acids. V lost 5 bases and J lost 3, with 7 bases in between. The CDR3 spells CASSLQDTEAFF. CDR3 DNA: TGTGCCAGCAGTCTACAGGACACTGAAGCTTTCTTT.

The chain combines TRBV4-1 with TRBJ1-1; D ambiguous. Germline V gives CDR1 MGHRA, CDR2 YSYEKL. V lost 1 base and J lost 8, with 8 bases in between. CDR3 length equals 12 residues. CDR3 DNA: TGCGCCAGCAGCCAAGTGTCGGGCGAAGCTTTCTTT. Translation: CASSQVSGEAFF.

In its sample, this clone is medium-sized. The chain carries TRBV6-8 and TRBJ1-4; TRBD1 might be the D (5 bases). CDR1 is MNHGY, CDR2 SAAAGT, per germline. Between the trimmed V and J ends, which lost 8 bases and 8 bases, there was a span of 21 bases. The CDR3 covers 15 residues. The CDR3 bases are TGTGCCAGCGCCCTCAGAGGGGTTCGGGGCGAAAAACTGTTTTTT. This codes for CASALRGVRGEKLFF.

The rearrangement links TRBV28 to TRBJ1-2; 7 positions agree with TRBD1. The J segment lost 9 bases and the V segment lost 7 bases, leaving 8 bases of the junction unmatched. The CDR3 has 12 amino acids. The germline gives CDR1 MDHEN, CDR2 SYDVKM. The CDR3 region is CASTRQGESYTF. CDR3 sequence (DNA): TGTGCCAGCACGAGACAGGGAGAGAGCTACACCTTC.